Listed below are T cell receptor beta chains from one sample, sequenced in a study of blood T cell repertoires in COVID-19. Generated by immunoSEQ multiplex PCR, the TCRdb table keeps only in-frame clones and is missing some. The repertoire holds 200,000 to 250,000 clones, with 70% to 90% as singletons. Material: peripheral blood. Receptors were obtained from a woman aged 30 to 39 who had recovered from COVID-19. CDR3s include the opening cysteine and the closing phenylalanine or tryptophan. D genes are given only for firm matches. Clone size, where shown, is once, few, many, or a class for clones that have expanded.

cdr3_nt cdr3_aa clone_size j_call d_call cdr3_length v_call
TGTGCCAGTAGACCCCCGGGGAGGGGGGGTGAAAAACTGTTTTTT CASRPPGRGGEKLFF NA TRBJ1-4 NA 15 TRBV19
TGTGCCAGCAGCCCTGACAGGGCCAGCTACGAGCAGTACTTC CASSPDRASYEQYF NA TRBJ2-7 TRBD1 14 TRBV2
TGTGCCAGCAGTTGCAAGGGAGAGTGGTGTGGCTACACCTTC CASSCKGEWCGYTF NA TRBJ1-2 NA 14 TRBV6-2/TRBV6-3
TGTGCCAGCAGCCCCCCTTCGCTAGCGAGCTACGGGCGGGGCGATGAGCAGTTCTTC CASSPPSLASYGRGDEQFF NA TRBJ2-1 NA 19 TRBV27
TGCGCCAGCAGCCCTCAGGGGACAGCCGAAGAGACCCAGTACTTC CASSPQGTAEETQYF NA TRBJ2-5 TRBD1 15 TRBV5-1
TGTGCCAGCAGTCCACCGCCGGGTTTGATGGATAGCTATGGCTACACCTTC CASSPPPGLMDSYGYTF NA TRBJ1-2 NA 17 TRBV6-6
TGTGCCAGCAGCTCAATGAACCCAGGGTTAGGAGACTATGGCTACACCTTC CASSSMNPGLGDYGYTF NA TRBJ1-2 NA 17 TRBV5-4
TGTGCCAGCAGTTTATTGGACACCTACAATGAGCAGTTCTTC CASSLLDTYNEQFF NA TRBJ2-1 NA 14 TRBV27
TGTGCCAGTAGTATAGCAGGGGTCGACAAACTGTTTTTT CASSIAGVDKLFF NA TRBJ1-4 NA 13 TRBV19
TGTGCCAGCAGCTTAGCCGGGACAGGGGCCTCACCCCTCCACTTT CASSLAGTGASPLHF few TRBJ1-6 TRBD1 15 TRBV7-3
TGCGACCTGACCCAACACAGTGTCAACACTGAAGCTTTCTTT CDLTQHSVNTEAFF NA TRBJ1-1 NA 14 TRBV23-1
TGTGCCAGCAATCTAGCGGGGGGCCTCCAAGAGACCCAGTACTTC CASNLAGGLQETQYF NA TRBJ2-5 TRBD2 15 TRBV9
TGTGCCAGTAGTACCGGGGGAGGGTACACAGATACGCAGTATTTT CASSTGGGYTDTQYF NA TRBJ2-3 TRBD2 15 TRBV19
TGTGCCAGCAGCCAGTTGGGCCTAGCGGGAAAAGAGACCCAGTACTTC CASSQLGLAGKETQYF NA TRBJ2-5 TRBD2 16 TRBV5-4
TGTGCCAGCAGCTTAGTAGGCGGGGAGACCCAGTACTTC CASSLVGGETQYF few TRBJ2-5 NA 13 TRBV7-6
TGTGCCATCAGGACAGGGGAATCCTACGAGCAGTACTTC CAIRTGESYEQYF NA TRBJ2-7 TRBD1 13 TRBV10-3
TGTGCCAGCAGCTTAGGACAGGGCGATTCACCCCTCCACTTT CASSLGQGDSPLHF NA TRBJ1-6 TRBD1 14 TRBV7-9
TGTGCCAGCTCACCGGGACAGGGAAATTCACCCCTCCACTTT CASSPGQGNSPLHF NA TRBJ1-6 TRBD1 14 TRBV18
TGTGCCAGCAGTTTAAAGGGCAGGGGAGCTTTCTTT CASSLKGRGAFF NA TRBJ1-1 NA 12 TRBV12-3/TRBV12-4
TGTGCCAGCAGCGTAGGTGGTAGTGAAGCTTTCTTT CASSVGGSEAFF NA TRBJ1-1 NA 12 TRBV9
TGTGCCAGCAGCTTGGGCGGGGGGGACTACGAGCAGTACTTC CASSLGGGDYEQYF NA TRBJ2-7 TRBD2 14 TRBV5-4
TGTGCCAGTACCACCTTCACAGGGAGCTCTGGAAACACCATATATTTT CASTTFTGSSGNTIYF NA TRBJ1-3 NA 16 TRBV19
TGTGCCAGCAGCTTAGGGGACAGGGGGTTACGGGACATTCAGTACTTC CASSLGDRGLRDIQYF NA TRBJ2-4 TRBD1 16 TRBV11-2
TGTGCCAGCAGTCCTAGCGGGGGGGGGTACAATGAGCAGTTCTTC CASSPSGGGYNEQFF NA TRBJ2-1 TRBD2 15 TRBV2
TGCGCCAGCAGCTTGGGACTGGGCAATCAGCCCCAGCATTTT CASSLGLGNQPQHF NA TRBJ1-5 NA 14 TRBV5-1
TGTGCCAGCAGCCAATCGGGACAAGCAACTAATGAAAAACTGTTTTTT CASSQSGQATNEKLFF NA TRBJ1-4 NA 16 TRBV16
TGTGCCAGCAGTTACATGGGGCGGACTGAAGCTTTCTTT CASSYMGRTEAFF NA TRBJ1-1 NA 13 TRBV6-5
TGTGCCAGTAGTATAAGAGGGGGCATGAACACTGAAGCTTTCTTT CASSIRGGMNTEAFF NA TRBJ1-1 TRBD1 15 TRBV19